Following are 13 T cell receptor beta chains from one sample sequenced in a study of blood T cell repertoires in COVID-19. Clones were read by immunoSEQ multiplex PCR, and TCRdb kept only the in-frame ones, dropping some. Altogether some 42,000 clones are present, around nine tenths being singletons, with the ten largest covering more than 2%. The sequenced sample was peripheral blood. The receptors shown here come from a human donor in a cohort sampled during active COVID-19.

The rearrangement joins TRBV9 to TRBJ2-1; D gene ambiguous. V shed 4 bases and J shed 3 bases, with 17 bases lying between them. CDR1 is SGDLS, CDR2 YYNGEE, per germline. The CDR3 totals 16 residues. The CDR3: CASSSAPGSLYNEQFF. The CDR3 region has the DNA TGTGCCAGCAGCTCCGCGCCAGGTTCCCTCTACAATGAGCAGTTCTTC.

This chain links TRBV19 with TRBJ1-4; TRBD1 aligns across 8 bases. The CDR3 consists of 15 residues. The germline V gene has CDR1 LNHDA and CDR2 SQIVND (reference sequence). The V segment lost 8 bases and the J segment 2 bases; nucleotides outside the gene matches: 7. CDR3 in amino acids: CASGRQGSTNEKLFF. CDR3 nucleotide sequence: TGTGCCAGTGGACGACAGGGGAGCACTAATGAAAAACTGTTTTTT.

The genes are TRBV30 and TRBJ2-3; 11 positions agree with TRBD1. The CDR3 spans 15 residues. Trimming cost V 6 bases and J 4 bases; bases outside gene matches: 9. Germline V gives CDR1 GTSNPN, CDR2 SVGIG (reference sequence). This CDR3 is CACPADRGPADTQYF. CDR3 DNA sequence: TGTGCCTGTCCGGCGGACAGGGGGCCGGCAGATACGCAGTATTTT. Drawing the rest from reference TRBV30 and TRBJ2-3, the complete variable domain is SQTIHQWPATLVQPVGSPLSLECTVEGTSNPNLYWYRQAAGRGLQLLFYSVGIGQISSEVPQNLSASRPQDRQFILSSKKLLLSDSGFYLCACPADRGPADTQYFGPGTRLTVL.

The genes are TRBV19 and TRBJ2-7; possible D gene TRBD2, 6 bases. Trimming took off 0 bases at V and 11 bases at J, with 14 bases between the two ends. Germline lookup yields CDR1 LNHDA and CDR2 SQIVND (reference sequence). The CDR3 is 13 residues long. The CDR3 nucleotides read TGTGCCAGTAGTATAGATCCCCCCGGCGGGAAGTACTTC. Translation: CASSIDPPGGKYF.

The chain has TRBV5-6 and TRBJ2-3; 10 bases map to TRBD2. Germline lookup yields CDR1 SGHDT and CDR2 YYEEEE. V trimming: 6 bases; J trimming: 1 base; junction bases outside the gene matches: 14. The length of the CDR3 is 18 residues. CDR3 nucleotide sequence: TGTGCCAGCAACCAGGCGTGGCTAGCGGGGGTAGGCACAGATACGCAGTATTTT. Translated: CASNQAWLAGVGTDTQYF.

This chain joins TRBV11-1 and TRBJ2-7; TRBD2 aligns across 8 bases. CDR1 and CDR2 (germline): SGHAT, FQDESV (reference sequence). The CDR3 consists of 15 residues. The V gene end was trimmed by 1 base and the J gene end by 0 bases; junction bases not matched to a gene: 2. CDR3 nucleotides: TGTGCCAGCAGCTTAGTAGCGGGGAACTCCTACGAGCAGTACTTC. This translates into CASSLVAGNSYEQYF.

The chain combines TRBV10-3 with TRBJ1-5; D ambiguous. The V gene lost 5 bases and the J gene lost 5 bases, with 7 bases spanning the gap. The CDR3 sequence is 12 residues long. Germline V CDR1 and CDR2: ENHRY, SYGVKD. CDR3 nucleotide sequence: TGTGCCATCAGTCCGGGTGATCAGCCCCAGCATTTT. Its protein is CAISPGDQPQHF.

The chain has TRBV7-2 and TRBJ1-1, with D maybe TRBD1 (6 bases). V was trimmed by 4 bases and J by 4 bases, leaving 16 bases between them. Germline assignment: CDR1 SGHTA and CDR2 FQGNSA. The CDR3 spans 15 residues. The CDR3: CASSSMDRGGTEAFF. DNA of the CDR3: TGTGCCAGCAGCTCAATGGACAGAGGGGGCACTGAAGCTTTCTTT.

The chain links TRBV6-5 to TRBJ1-2; no reliable D call. V gave up 6 bases and J gave up 0 bases, with 8 bases separating them. This CDR3 is 13 amino acids long. Per germline, CDR1 MNHEY and CDR2 SVGAGI. The CDR3 here is CASRPTPNYGYTF. CDR3 in DNA: TGTGCCAGCAGGCCCACACCTAACTATGGCTACACCTTC.

The chain uses TRBV2 and TRBJ1-6; the D gene is possibly TRBD1 (5 bases). Trimming left V 6 bases short and J 5 bases short, with 8 bases between. The germline V gene has CDR1 SNHLY and CDR2 FYNNEI. This CDR3 region has 13 residues. The CDR3 sequence: CASRTENNSPLHF. The CDR3 region has the DNA TGTGCCAGCAGGACAGAAAATAATTCACCCCTCCACTTT.

This chain links TRBV29-1 with TRBJ2-7; TRBD1 aligns across 7 bases. Germline V gene lookup returns CDR1 SQVTM and CDR2 ANQGSEA. With V trimmed by 6 bases and J by 5 bases, 7 bases remained unmatched. This CDR3 region has 12 residues. In DNA form, the CDR3 reads TGCAGCGTGCGGACAGGTCCCCACGAGCAGTACTTC. It is translated as CSVRTGPHEQYF.

CDR3 DNA: TGTGCCAGCAGCCCCCCGGAGGACAATGAGCAGTTCTTC. Its translation is CASSPPEDNEQFF. This chain connects TRBV4-2 to TRBJ2-1; perhaps TRBD2 as D (5 bases). The V end lost 4 bases, the J end lost 5 bases, and 9 bases lay between the germline ends. The length of the CDR3 is 13 residues. From germline, CDR1 is LGHNA and CDR2 YNFKEQ.

This sequence joins TRBV3-1 (or the pseudogene TRBV3-2) and TRBJ2-5; tentative D call: TRBD2 (5 bases). The CDR3 is 13 amino acids. Between the trimmed V and J ends, which lost 5 bases and 4 bases, there was a span of 11 bases. Germline loops: CDR1 LGHDT, CDR2 YNNKEL (reference sequence). Here the CDR3 DNA reads TGTGCCAGCAGCGGGAGCAGAGGAGAGACCCAGTACTTC. Its translation: CASSGSRGETQYF.